A selection of T cell receptor beta chains follows, all from one sample in a study of cytomegalovirus exposure and HLA in healthy donors. TCRdb's copy holds only in-frame clones and misses some; the assay was immunoSEQ multiplex PCR. Counted here are 150,000 to 200,000 clones, around 76% occurring once; the ten biggest clones make up approximately 2%. The sequenced sample was PBMCs. Receptors were obtained from a woman aged 25 to 39 in good health and CMV-seropositive. CDR3s leave out the opening cysteine and the closing phenylalanine or tryptophan. The size of a clone is reported for some rows only, either as once, few or many, or as a class for expanded clones.

j_call v_call clone_size cdr3_aa
TRBJ1-2 TRBV9 . ASSVGGGDLNYGYT
TRBJ1-2 TRBV27 . ASRGGDGYT
TRBJ2-7 TRBV27 . ASSFRGSYEQY
TRBJ2-7 TRBV4-1 . ASSQADKRYEQY
TRBJ1-6 TRBV30 few AWSDWDRGESPLH
TRBJ1-3 TRBV15 . ATSRVQGTGNTIY
TRBJ1-6 TRBV7-8 . ASSLVGSSRINSPLH
TRBJ2-2 TRBV15 . ATSRPKGTANTGELF
TRBJ1-5 TRBV5-8 . ASSSDRGRVNQPQH
TRBJ2-7 TRBV4-3 . ASSQDIRQGGTYEQY
TRBJ2-7 TRBV19 . ASSPRQGAISYEQY
TRBJ2-2 TRBV19 . ASSLAGATGELF
TRBJ1-6 TRBV27 . ASSPDRVGSLH
TRBJ2-2 TRBV5-1 . ASSLGRSSGELF
TRBJ1-4 TRBV18 few ASSGQTTNEKLF
TRBJ2-1 TRBV6-5 . ASSYSLAGVGEQF
TRBJ2-7 TRBV7-9 once ASSPQGGGLAAEQY
TRBJ2-7 TRBV7-2 once ASSSGLAGPSYEQY
TRBJ1-5 TRBV2 . ASKPGTSNQPQH
TRBJ2-7 TRBV7-7 . ASSIGQGASGEQY
TRBJ1-1 TRBV27 . ASRLSRVQAEAF
TRBJ1-3 TRBV25-1 few ASSEQGPGNTIY